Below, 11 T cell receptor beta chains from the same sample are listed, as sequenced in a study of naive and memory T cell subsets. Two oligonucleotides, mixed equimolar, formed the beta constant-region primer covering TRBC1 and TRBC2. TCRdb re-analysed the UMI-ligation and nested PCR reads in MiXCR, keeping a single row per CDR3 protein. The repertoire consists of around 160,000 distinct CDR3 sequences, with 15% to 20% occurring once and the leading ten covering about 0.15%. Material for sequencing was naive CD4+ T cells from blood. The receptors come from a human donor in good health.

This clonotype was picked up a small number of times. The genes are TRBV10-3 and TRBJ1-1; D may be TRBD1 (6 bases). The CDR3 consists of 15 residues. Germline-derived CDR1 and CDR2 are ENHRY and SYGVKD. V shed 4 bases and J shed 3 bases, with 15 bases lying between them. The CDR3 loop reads CAISGGADWDTEAFF. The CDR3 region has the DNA TGTGCCATCAGTGGGGGGGCGGATTGGGACACTGAAGCTTTCTTT.

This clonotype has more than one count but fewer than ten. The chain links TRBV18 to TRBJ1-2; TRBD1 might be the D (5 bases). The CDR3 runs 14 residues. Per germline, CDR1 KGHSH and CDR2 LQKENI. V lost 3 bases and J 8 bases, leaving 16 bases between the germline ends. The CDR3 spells CASSPRGQNDGYTF. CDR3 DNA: TGTGCCAGCTCACCCCGAGGACAAAACGACGGCTACACCTTC.

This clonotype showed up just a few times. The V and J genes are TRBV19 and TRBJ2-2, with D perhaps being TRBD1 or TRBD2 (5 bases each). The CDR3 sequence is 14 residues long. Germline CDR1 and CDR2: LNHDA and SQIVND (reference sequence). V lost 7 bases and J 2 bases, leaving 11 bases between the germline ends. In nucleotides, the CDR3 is TGTGCCAGTAAACGGGACCCTAACACCGGGGAGCTGTTTTTT. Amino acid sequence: CASKRDPNTGELFF.

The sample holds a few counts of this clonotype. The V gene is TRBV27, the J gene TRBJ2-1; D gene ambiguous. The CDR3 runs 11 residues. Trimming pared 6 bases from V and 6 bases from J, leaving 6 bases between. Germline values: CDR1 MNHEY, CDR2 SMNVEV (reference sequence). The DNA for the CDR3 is TGTGCCAGCAGGCGGAGCAATGAGCAGTTCTTC. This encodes CASRRSNEQFF.

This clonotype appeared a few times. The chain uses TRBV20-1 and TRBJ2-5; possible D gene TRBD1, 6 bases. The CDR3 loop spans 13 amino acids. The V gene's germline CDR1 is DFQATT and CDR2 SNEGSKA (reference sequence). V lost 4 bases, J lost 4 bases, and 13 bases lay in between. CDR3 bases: TGCAGTGCTATCAGGGGACCTAGAGAGACCCAGTACTTC. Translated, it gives CSAIRGPRETQYF.

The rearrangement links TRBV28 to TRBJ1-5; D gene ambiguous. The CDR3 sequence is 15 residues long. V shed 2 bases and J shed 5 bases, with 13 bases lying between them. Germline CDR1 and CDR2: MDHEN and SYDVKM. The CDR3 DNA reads TGTGCCAGCAGTTTAAGGGAGCGAGGAGATCAGCCCCAGCATTTT. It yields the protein CASSLRERGDQPQHF.

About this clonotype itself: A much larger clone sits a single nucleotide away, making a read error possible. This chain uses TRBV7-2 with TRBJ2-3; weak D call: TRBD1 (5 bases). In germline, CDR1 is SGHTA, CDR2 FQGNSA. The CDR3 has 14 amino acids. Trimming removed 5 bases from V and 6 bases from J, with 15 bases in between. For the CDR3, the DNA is TGTGCCAGCAGCCCCGCAGCGACAGAGGATACGCAGTATTTT. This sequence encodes CASSPAATEDTQYF. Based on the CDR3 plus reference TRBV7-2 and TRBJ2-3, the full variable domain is GAGVSQSPSNKVTEKGKDVELRCDPISGHTALYWYRQSLGQGLEFLIYFQGNSAPDKSGLPSDRFSAERTGGSVSTLTIQRTQQEDSAVYLCASSPAATEDTQYFGPGTRLTVL.

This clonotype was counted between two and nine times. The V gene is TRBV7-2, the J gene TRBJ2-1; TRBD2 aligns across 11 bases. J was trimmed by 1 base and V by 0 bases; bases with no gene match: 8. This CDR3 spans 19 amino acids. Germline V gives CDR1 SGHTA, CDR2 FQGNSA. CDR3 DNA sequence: TGTGCCAGCAGCTTAGCGGGGGTAGCGGGAGGGCCTTCCTACAATGAGCAGTTCTTC. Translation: CASSLAGVAGGPSYNEQFF.

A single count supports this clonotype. CDR3 coding DNA: TGTGCCAGCAGTTACTACGGGGGCTCAGGGACCGGGGAGCTGTTTTTT. It is translated as CASSYYGGSGTGELFF. The gene calls are TRBV7-9 and TRBJ2-2; D may correspond to TRBD1 or TRBD2 (6 bases each). Trimming pared 6 bases from V and 5 bases from J, leaving 19 bases between. The CDR3 spans 16 residues. CDR1 is SEHNR and CDR2 is FQNEAQ in the germline V gene (reference sequence).

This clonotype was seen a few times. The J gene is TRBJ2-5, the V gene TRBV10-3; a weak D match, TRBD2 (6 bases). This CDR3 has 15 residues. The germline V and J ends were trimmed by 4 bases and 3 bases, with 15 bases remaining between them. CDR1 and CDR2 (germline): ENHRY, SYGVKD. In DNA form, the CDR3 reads TGTGCCATCAGTGGTGGGAGGAAATTGGAAGAGACCCAGTACTTC. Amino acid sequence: CAISGGRKLEETQYF.

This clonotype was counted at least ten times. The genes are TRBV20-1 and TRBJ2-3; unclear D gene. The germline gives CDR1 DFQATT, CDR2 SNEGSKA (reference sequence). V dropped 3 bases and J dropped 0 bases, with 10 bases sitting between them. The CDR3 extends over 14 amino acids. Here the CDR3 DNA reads TGCAGTGCTAGGGCGGACCCTAGCACAGATACGCAGTATTTT. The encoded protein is CSARADPSTDTQYF.